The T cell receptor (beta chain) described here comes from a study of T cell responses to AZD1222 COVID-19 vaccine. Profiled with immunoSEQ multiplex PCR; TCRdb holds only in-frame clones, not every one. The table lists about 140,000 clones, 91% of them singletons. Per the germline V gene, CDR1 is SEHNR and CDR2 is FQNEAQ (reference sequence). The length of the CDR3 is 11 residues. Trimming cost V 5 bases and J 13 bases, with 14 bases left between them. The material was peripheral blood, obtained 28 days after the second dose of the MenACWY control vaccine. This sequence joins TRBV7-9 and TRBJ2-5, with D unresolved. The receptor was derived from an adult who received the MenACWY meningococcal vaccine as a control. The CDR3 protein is CASSGPGPLYF. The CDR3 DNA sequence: TGTGCCAGCAGCGGACCGGGCCCTTTGTACTTC.